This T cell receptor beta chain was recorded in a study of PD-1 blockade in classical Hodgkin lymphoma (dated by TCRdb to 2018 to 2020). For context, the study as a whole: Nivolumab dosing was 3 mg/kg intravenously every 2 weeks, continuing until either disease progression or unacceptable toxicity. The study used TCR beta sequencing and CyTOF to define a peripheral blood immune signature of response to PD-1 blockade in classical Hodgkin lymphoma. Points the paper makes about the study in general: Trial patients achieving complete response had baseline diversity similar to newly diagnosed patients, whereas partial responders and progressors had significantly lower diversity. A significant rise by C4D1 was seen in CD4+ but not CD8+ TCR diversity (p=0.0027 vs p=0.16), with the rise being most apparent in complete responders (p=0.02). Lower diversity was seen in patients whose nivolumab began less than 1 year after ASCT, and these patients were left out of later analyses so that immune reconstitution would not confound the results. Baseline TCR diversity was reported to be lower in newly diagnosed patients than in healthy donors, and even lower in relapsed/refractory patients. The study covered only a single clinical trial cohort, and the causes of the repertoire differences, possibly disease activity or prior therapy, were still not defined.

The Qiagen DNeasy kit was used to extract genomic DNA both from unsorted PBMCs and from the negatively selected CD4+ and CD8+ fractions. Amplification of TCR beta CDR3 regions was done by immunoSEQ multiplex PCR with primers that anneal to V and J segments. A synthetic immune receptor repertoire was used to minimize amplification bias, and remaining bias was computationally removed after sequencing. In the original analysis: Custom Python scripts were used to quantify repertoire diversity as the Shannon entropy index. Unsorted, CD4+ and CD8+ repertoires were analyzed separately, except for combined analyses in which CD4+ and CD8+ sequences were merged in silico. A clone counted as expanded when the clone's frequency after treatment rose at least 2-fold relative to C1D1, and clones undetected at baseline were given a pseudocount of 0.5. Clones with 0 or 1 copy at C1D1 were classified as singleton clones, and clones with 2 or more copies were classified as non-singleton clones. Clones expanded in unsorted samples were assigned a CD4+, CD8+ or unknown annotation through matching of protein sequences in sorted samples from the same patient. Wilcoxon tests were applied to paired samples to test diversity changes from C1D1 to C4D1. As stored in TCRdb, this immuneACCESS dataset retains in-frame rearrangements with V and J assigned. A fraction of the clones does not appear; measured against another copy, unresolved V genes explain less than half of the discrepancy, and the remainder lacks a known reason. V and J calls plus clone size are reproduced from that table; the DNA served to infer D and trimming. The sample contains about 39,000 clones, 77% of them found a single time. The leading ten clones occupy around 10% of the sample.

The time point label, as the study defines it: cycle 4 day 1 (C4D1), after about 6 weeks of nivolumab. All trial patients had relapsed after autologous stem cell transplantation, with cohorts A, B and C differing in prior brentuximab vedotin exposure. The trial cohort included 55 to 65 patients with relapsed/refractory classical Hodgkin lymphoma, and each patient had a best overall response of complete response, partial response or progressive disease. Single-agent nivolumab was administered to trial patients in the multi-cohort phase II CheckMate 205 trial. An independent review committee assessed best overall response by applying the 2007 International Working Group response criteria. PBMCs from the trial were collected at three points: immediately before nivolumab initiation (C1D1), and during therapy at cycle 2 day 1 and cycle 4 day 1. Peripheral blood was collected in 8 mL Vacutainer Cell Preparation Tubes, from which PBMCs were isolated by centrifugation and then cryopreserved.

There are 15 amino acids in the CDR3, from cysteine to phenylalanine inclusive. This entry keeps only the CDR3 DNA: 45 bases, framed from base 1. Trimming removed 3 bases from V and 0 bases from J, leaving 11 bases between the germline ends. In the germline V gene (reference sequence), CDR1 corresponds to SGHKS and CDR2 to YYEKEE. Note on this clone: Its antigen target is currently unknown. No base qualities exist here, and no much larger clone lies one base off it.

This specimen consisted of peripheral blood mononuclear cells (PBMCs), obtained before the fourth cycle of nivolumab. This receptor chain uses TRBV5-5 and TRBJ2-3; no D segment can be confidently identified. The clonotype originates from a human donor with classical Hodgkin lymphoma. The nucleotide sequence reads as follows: TGTGCCAGCAGCTCCCTCGGCAGTAGCACAGATACGCAGTATTTT. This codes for CASSSLGSSTDTQYF. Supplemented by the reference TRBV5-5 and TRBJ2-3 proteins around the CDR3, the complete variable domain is DAGVTQSPTHLIKTRGQQVTLRCSPISGHKSVSWYQQVLGQGPQFIFQYYEKEERGRGNFPDRFSARQFPNYSSELNVNALLLGDSALYLCASSSLGSSTDTQYFGPGTRLTVL.